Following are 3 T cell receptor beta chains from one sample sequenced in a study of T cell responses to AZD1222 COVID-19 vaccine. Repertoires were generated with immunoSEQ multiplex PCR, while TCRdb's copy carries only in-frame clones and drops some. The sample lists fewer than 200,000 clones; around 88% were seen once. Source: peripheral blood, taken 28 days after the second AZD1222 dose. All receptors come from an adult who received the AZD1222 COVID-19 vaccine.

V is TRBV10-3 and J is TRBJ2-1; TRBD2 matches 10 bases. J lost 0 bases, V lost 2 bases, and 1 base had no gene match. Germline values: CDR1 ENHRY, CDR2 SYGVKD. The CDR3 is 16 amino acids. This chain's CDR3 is CAISEERGGSYNEQFF. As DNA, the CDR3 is TGTGCCATCAGTGAGGAGCGGGGGGGCTCCTACAATGAGCAGTTCTTC.

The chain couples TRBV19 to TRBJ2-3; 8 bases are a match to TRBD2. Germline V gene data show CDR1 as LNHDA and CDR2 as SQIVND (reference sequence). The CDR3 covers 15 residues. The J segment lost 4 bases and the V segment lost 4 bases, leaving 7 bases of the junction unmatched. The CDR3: CASSRNGGESDTQYF. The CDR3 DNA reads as TGTGCCAGTAGTAGAAACGGGGGGGAATCAGATACGCAGTATTTT.

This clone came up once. The chain's CDR3 is CATSARLSSGNTIYF. The DNA for the CDR3 is TGTGCCACCAGCGCCAGGCTGAGCTCTGGAAACACCATATATTTT. The gene calls are TRBV15 and TRBJ1-3; D is uncertain. V shed 5 bases and J shed 0 bases, with 11 bases lying between them. Germline assignment: CDR1 LNHNV and CDR2 YYDKDF (reference sequence). The CDR3 runs 15 residues. The full variable domain, rest sourced from reference TRBV15 and TRBJ1-3, is DAMVIQNPRYQVTQFGKPVTLSCSQTLNHNVMYWYQQKSSQAPKLLFHYYDKDFNNEADTPDNFQSRRPNTSFCFLDIRSPGLGDTAMYLCATSARLSSGNTIYFGEGSWLTVV.